The rows below give T cell receptor beta chains drawn from one sample of a study of beta chain features in type 1 diabetes. The method was immunoSEQ multiplex PCR; TCRdb's version includes in-frame clones alone and lacks a portion of them. The data hold about 360,000 clones, with roughly 12% observed a single time. Source material: naive CD4+ T cells from blood. The origin of the receptors is a man aged 18 to 29 in good health. The CDR3 runs from the conserved cysteine through the conserved F or W. The order of the fields is J gene, V gene, D gene, clone size, CDR3 protein, CDR3 DNA. The D gene is left open where the match is weak. The size entry is marked missing in some rows and otherwise reads once, few, many or a size class.

TRBJ2-3 | TRBV28 | TRBD2 | NA | CASSLGGRGTDTQYF | TGTGCCAGCAGTTTAGGCGGGAGAGGCACAGATACGCAGTATTTT
TRBJ2-1 | TRBV9 | NA | NA | CASSPTGQGYEQFF | TGTGCCAGCAGCCCCACAGGGCAGGGGTATGAGCAGTTCTTC
TRBJ1-1 | TRBV30 | NA | NA | CAWSERMNTEAFF | TGTGCCTGGAGTGAGAGAATGAACACTGAAGCTTTCTTT
TRBJ1-1 | TRBV6-5 | NA | few | CASSYESTGSTEAFF | TGTGCCAGCAGTTACGAATCAACAGGGTCCACTGAAGCTTTCTTT
TRBJ1-6 | TRBV6-1 | NA | NA | CASSEMAQGNSPLHF | TGTGCCAGCAGTGAAATGGCACAGGGTAATTCACCCCTCCACTTT
TRBJ2-3 | TRBV29-1 | TRBD2 | many | CSVGGTSVTDTQYF | TGCAGCGTTGGCGGGACTAGCGTCACAGATACGCAGTATTTT
TRBJ2-7 | TRBV7-2 | NA | few | CASSGYRISSYEQYF | TGTGCCAGCAGCGGCTACAGGATCTCATCCTACGAGCAGTACTTC
TRBJ2-1 | TRBV5-4 | TRBD1 | NA | CASSLATGTVSYNEQFF | TGTGCCAGCAGCTTGGCCACCGGGACAGTCTCCTACAATGAGCAGTTCTTC
TRBJ1-1 | TRBV29-1 | TRBD1 | few | CSVAGTAIMNTEAFF | TGCAGCGTCGCCGGGACAGCTATAATGAACACTGAAGCTTTCTTT
TRBJ1-2 | TRBV6-5 | NA | few | CASSYSSQGRSYGYTF | TGTGCCAGCAGTTACTCCTCCCAGGGAAGGAGCTATGGCTACACCTTC
TRBJ2-1 | TRBV4-3 | TRBD2 | NA | CASSQDWFGGGEQFF | TGCGCCAGCAGCCAAGATTGGTTCGGGGGGGGAGAGCAGTTCTTC
TRBJ2-5 | TRBV6-5 | TRBD1 | NA | CASRLTGGRETQYF | TGTGCCAGCAGGTTGACAGGGGGCCGAGAGACCCAGTACTTC
TRBJ2-7 | TRBV6-5 | TRBD1 | NA | CASSRGQGAGEQYF | TGTGCCAGCAGTCGAGGACAGGGGGCGGGAGAGCAGTACTTC
TRBJ2-2 | TRBV7-2 | NA | NA | CASARVADGELFF | TGTGCCAGCGCGAGGGTGGCCGACGGGGAGCTGTTTTTT
TRBJ1-6 | TRBV9 | TRBD1 | NA | CASSPQGGTSYNSPLHF | TGTGCCAGCAGCCCACAGGGGGGGACCTCCTATAATTCACCCCTCCACTTT
TRBJ1-6 | TRBV5-1 | NA | NA | CASSLGQANSPLHF | TGCGCCAGCAGCTTAGGACAAGCTAATTCACCCCTCCACTTT
TRBJ2-7 | TRBV18 | NA | few | CASSLRERSYEQYF | TGTGCCAGCTCACTCAGGGAACGCTCCTACGAGCAGTACTTC
TRBJ1-5 | TRBV6-1 | NA | NA | CASTAAIQGNQPQHF | TGTGCCAGCACCGCAGCTATACAGGGAAATCAGCCCCAGCATTTT
TRBJ2-3 | TRBV5-6 | TRBD2 | few | CASSLSLRGGQTDTQYF | TGTGCCAGCAGCTTGAGTTTGCGGGGGGGCCAAACAGATACGCAGTATTTT
TRBJ2-1 | TRBV7-2 | TRBD2 | few | CASSLRQRGKQFF | TGTGCCAGCAGCTTACGTCAGCGGGGGAAACAGTTCTTC
TRBJ1-4 | TRBV29-1 | TRBD1 | NA | CSVLQGGDEKLFF | TGCAGCGTTCTCCAGGGGGGTGACGAAAAACTGTTTTTT
TRBJ2-5 | TRBV7-7 | NA | few | CASSVGHGVGETQYF | TGTGCCAGCTCCGTGGGACACGGGGTGGGAGAGACCCAGTACTTC
TRBJ2-1 | TRBV5-4 | TRBD2 | NA | CASTTGTSQVYNEQFF | TGTGCCAGCACCACCGGGACTAGTCAGGTCTACAATGAGCAGTTCTTC
TRBJ2-6 | TRBV30 | NA | few | CAWNPRAGISGANVLTF | TGTGCCTGGAACCCCAGGGCGGGAATTTCTGGGGCCAACGTCCTGACTTTC
TRBJ2-4 | TRBV7-2 | TRBD2 | NA | CASSSSTGTSGAKNIQYF | TGTGCCAGCAGCTCCTCGACGGGGACTAGCGGAGCCAAAAACATTCAGTACTTC
TRBJ2-7 | TRBV12-5 | NA | NA | CASGIRDTLSSYEQYF | TGTGCTAGTGGTATCCGCGACACCCTCAGCTCCTACGAGCAGTACTTC
TRBJ1-1 | TRBV7-9 | TRBD1 | NA | CASSKTGTAKRTEAFF | TGTGCCAGCAGCAAAACCGGGACAGCCAAGAGAACTGAAGCTTTCTTT
TRBJ2-3 | TRBV5-4 | NA | few | CASSRLGGGSTDTQYF | TGTGCCAGCAGCCGTCTCGGCGGGGGCAGCACAGATACGCAGTATTTT
TRBJ2-7 | TRBV10-3 | TRBD2 | NA | CAISVGLAASYEQYF | TGTGCCATCAGTGTTGGGCTAGCGGCCTCCTACGAGCAGTACTTC
TRBJ2-1 | TRBV4-3 | TRBD2 | NA | CASSQEVRRGGLNEEFF | TGCGCCAGCAGCCAAGAGGTTAGGCGGGGGGGCCTCAATGAGGAGTTCTTC
TRBJ2-1 | TRBV28 | NA | NA | CASSQQGPRYNEQFF | TGTGCCAGCAGCCAACAGGGTCCCCGATACAATGAGCAGTTCTTC
TRBJ2-5 | TRBV19 | NA | few | CASSPRHPRETQYF | TGTGCCAGTAGTCCCAGGCACCCAAGAGAGACCCAGTACTTC
TRBJ2-7 | TRBV7-2 | NA | few | CASSPRQAFSYEQYF | TGTGCCAGCAGCCCTCGACAGGCCTTCTCCTACGAGCAGTACTTC
TRBJ1-2 | TRBV7-9 | NA | few | CASSRLYGYTF | TGTGCCAGCAGCCGACTGTATGGCTACACCTTC
TRBJ2-7 | TRBV7-3 | TRBD2 | few | CASSLDSGAHYEQYF | TGTGCCAGCAGCTTAGACAGCGGGGCGCACTACGAGCAGTACTTC
TRBJ1-6 | TRBV7-2 | TRBD1 | NA | CASSLSPGQINSPLHF | TGTGCCAGCAGCCTTTCCCCGGGACAGATCAATTCACCCCTCCACTTT
TRBJ2-2 | TRBV28 | TRBD1 | few | CASSQRTGTNTGELFF | TGTGCCAGCAGCCAACGGACAGGGACGAACACCGGGGAGCTGTTTTTT
TRBJ1-2 | TRBV30 | NA | NA | CAWSLGGGYTF | TGTGCCTGGAGCCTGGGAGGTGGCTACACCTTC
TRBJ2-7 | TRBV2 | NA | NA | CASRVRTGLYEQYF | TGTGCCAGCAGGGTCAGAACAGGCCTCTACGAGCAGTACTTC
TRBJ1-5 | TRBV28 | NA | NA | CASGSGGVANQPQHF | TGTGCCAGCGGTTCCGGGGGGGTCGCGAATCAGCCCCAGCATTTT
TRBJ1-1 | TRBV11-3 | TRBD1 | NA | CASSFWTGVEAFF | TGTGCCAGCAGCTTTTGGACAGGGGTTGAAGCTTTCTTT
TRBJ2-3 | TRBV4-3 | NA | NA | CASSQVRTETDTQYF | TGCGCCAGCAGCCAAGTCAGGACAGAAACAGATACGCAGTATTTT
TRBJ1-1 | TRBV7-9 | NA | few | CASSLTANTEAFF | TGTGCCAGCAGCCTTACAGCGAACACTGAAGCTTTCTTT
TRBJ2-1 | TRBV18 | TRBD1 | NA | CASSPRTGGTMSYNEQFF | TGTGCCAGCTCACCGAGGACAGGGGGCACAATGTCCTACAATGAGCAGTTCTTC